This T cell receptor beta chain was sequenced in a study of T cell repertoires in cytomegalovirus infection. Across the study: Based on public TCR beta signatures, there were indications of CMV infection and of a matching HLA type.

Study-level findings and limits: Clonotype analysis showed dominance of the ex vivo response by HLA-C-restricted CMV-specific TCR beta clonotypes. Accumulated public TCR beta family frequency recognized individuals carrying CMV together with the relevant HLA.

TCRdb used MiXCR to reprocess the reads, holding one entry per CDR3 protein. Of approximately 110,000 distinct CDR3 sequences listed, about 9.5% are singletons. Germline V gene lookup returns CDR1 SGHTA and CDR2 FQGTGA. V trimming: 4 bases; J trimming: 1 base; junction bases outside the gene matches: 5. The CDR3 sequence is 18 residues long. This clonotype was counted a few times. Its antigen remains unidentified. The chain joins TRBV7-3 to TRBJ2-1, with 15 bases identical to TRBD2. The sample comprised PBMCs, sequenced either directly or after in vitro stimulation (not recorded which). The TCR comes from a human donor in good health (CMV status not recorded). Some clones in this sample may be carry-over from other donors' samples. The CDR3 DNA follows: TGTGCCAGCAGCTGGGGACTAGCGGGGGGAGCTTCCTACAATGAGCAGTTCTTC. Amino acid sequence: CASSWGLAGGASYNEQFF.